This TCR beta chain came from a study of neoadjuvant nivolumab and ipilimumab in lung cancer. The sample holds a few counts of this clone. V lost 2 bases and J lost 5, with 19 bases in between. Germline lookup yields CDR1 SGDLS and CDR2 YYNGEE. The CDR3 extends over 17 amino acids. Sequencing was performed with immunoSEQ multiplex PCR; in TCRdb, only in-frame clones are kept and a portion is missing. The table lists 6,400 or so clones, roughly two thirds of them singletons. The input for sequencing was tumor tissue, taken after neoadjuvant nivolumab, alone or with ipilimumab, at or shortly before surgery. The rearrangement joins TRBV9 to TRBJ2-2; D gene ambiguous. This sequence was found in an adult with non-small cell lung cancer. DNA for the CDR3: TGTGCCAGCAGCGTTTCCGCAGACGGAGCGCCTACCGGGGAGCTGTTTTTT. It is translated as CASSVSADGAPTGELFF.